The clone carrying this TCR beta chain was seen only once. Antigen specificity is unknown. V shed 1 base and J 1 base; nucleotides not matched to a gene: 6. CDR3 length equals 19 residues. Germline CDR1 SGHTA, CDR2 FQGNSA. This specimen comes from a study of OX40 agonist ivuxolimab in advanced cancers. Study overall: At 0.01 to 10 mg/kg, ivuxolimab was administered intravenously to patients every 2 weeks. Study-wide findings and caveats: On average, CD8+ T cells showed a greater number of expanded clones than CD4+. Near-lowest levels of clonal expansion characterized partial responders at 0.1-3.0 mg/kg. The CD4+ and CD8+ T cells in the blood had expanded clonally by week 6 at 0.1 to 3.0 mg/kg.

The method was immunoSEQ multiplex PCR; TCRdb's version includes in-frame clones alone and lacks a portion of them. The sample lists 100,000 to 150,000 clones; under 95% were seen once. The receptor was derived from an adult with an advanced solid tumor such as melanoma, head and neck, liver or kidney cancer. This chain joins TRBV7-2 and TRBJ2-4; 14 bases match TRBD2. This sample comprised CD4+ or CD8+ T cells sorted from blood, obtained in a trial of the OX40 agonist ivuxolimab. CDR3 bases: TGTGCCAGCAGCTTAGAAGGGACTAGCGGGAGCGGTGCCAAAAACATTCAGTACTTC. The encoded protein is CASSLEGTSGSGAKNIQYF.